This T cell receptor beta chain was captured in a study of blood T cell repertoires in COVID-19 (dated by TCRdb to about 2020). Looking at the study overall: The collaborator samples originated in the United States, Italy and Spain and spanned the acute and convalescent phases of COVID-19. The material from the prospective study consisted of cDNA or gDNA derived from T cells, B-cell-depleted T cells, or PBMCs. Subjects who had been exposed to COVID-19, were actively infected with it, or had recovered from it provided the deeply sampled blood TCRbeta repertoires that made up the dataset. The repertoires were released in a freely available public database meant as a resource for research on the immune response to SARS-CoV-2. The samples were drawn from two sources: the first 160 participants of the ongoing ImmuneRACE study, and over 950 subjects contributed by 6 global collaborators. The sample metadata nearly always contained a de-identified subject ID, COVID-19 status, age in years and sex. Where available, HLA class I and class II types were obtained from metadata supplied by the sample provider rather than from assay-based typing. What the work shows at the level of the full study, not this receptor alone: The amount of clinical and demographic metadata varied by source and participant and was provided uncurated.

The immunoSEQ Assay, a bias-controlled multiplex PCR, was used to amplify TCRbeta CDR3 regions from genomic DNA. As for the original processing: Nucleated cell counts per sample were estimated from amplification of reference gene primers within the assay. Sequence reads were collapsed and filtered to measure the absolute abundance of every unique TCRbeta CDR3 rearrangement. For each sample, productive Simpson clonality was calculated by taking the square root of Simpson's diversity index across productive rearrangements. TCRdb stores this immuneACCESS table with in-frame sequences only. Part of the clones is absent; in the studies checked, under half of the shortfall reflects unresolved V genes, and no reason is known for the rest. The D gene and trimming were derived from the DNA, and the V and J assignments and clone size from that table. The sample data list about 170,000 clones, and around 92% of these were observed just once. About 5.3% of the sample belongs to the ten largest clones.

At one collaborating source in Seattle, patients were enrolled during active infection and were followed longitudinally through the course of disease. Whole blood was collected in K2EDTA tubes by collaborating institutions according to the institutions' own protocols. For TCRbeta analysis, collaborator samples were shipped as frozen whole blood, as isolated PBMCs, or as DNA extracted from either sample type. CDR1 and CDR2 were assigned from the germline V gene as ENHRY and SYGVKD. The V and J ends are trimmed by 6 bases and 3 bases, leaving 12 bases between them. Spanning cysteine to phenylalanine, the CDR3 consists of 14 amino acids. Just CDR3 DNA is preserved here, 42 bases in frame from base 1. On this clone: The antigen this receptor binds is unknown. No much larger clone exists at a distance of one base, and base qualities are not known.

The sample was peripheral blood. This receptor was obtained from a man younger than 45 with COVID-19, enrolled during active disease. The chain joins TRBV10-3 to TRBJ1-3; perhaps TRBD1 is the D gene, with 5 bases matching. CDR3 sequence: CAIRDNSGGNTIYF. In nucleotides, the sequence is TGTGCCATCAGGGACAACAGTGGTGGAAACACCATATATTTT.